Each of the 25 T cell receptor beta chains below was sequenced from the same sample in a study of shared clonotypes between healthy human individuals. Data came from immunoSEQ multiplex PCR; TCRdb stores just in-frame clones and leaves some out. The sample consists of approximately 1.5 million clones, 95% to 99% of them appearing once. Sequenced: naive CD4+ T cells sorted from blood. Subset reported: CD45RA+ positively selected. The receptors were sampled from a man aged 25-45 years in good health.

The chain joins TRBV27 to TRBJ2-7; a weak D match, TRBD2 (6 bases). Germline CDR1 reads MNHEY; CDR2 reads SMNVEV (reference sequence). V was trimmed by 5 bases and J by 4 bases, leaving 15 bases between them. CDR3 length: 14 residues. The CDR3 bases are TGTGCCAGCAGTGTTGGAGGGGCGAGGTACGAGCAGTACTTC. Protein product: CASSVGGARYEQYF.

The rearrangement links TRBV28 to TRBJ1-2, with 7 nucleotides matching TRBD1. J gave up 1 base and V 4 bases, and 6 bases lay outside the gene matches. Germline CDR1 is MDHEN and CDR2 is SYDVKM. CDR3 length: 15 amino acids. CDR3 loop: CASSSPGDSNYGYTF. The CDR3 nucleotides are TGTGCCAGCAGTTCCCCCGGGGACAGTAACTATGGCTACACCTTC.

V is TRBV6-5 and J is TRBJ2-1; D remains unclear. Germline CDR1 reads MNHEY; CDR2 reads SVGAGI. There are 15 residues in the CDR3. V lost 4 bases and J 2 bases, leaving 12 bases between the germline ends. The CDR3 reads CASSLGPAPYNEQFF. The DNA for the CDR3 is TGTGCCAGCAGTTTGGGCCCGGCCCCCTACAATGAGCAGTTCTTC.

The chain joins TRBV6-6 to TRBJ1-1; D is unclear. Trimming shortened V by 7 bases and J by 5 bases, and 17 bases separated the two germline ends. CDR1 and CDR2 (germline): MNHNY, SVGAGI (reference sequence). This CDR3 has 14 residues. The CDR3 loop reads CASTPRMGWTEAFF. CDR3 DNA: TGTGCCAGCACCCCCAGGATGGGGTGGACTGAAGCTTTCTTT.

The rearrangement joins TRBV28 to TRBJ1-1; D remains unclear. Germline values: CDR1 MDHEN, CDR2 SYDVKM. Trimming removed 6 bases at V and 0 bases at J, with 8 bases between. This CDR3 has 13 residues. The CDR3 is CASSRRLNTEAFF. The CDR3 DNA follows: TGTGCCAGCAGCCGACGTCTGAACACTGAAGCTTTCTTT.

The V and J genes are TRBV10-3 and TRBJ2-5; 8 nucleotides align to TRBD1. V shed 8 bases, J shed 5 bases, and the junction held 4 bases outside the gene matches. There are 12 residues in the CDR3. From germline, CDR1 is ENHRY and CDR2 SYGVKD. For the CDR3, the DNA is TGTGCCATCTGGGACAGGAGGGAGACCCAGTACTTC. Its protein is CAIWDRRETQYF.

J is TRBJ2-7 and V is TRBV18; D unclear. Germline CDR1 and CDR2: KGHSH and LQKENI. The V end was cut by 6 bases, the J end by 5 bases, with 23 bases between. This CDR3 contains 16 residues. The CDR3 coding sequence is TGTGCCAGCTCTTACGTGCAACGGTCCGTGTTCGACGAGCAGTACTTC. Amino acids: CASSYVQRSVFDEQYF.

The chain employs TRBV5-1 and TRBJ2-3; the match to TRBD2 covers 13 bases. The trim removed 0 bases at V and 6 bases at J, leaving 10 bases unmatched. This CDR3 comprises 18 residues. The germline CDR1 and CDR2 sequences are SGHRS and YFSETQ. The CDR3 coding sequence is TGCGCCAGCAGCTTGGGGGGCCTGGGGACTAGCGGGATCGATACGCAGTATTTT. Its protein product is CASSLGGLGTSGIDTQYF.

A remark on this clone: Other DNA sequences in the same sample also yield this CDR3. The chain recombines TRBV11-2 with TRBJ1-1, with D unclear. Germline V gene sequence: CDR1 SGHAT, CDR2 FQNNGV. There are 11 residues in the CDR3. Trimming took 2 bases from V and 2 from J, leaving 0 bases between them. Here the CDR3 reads CASSLNTEAFF. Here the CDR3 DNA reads TGTGCCAGCAGCTTAAACACTGAAGCTTTCTTT.

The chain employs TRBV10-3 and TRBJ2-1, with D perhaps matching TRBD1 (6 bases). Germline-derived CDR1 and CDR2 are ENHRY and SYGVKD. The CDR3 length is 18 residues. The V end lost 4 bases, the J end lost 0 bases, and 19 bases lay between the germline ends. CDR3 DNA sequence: TGTGCCATCAGTGGTTCGAAGGGGGATCGAAGCTCCTACAATGAGCAGTTCTTC. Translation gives CAISGSKGDRSSYNEQFF.

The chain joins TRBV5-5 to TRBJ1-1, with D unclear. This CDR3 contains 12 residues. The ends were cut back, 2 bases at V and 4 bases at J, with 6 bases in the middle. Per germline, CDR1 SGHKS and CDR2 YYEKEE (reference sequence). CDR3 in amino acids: CASSFPPTEAFF. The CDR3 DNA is TGTGCCAGCAGCTTTCCCCCCACTGAAGCTTTCTTT.

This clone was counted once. CDR3 in DNA: TGTGCCAGCAGTTCTCGAAGGACAGCCGGCTACGAGCAGTACTTC. It specifies CASSSRRTAGYEQYF. This chain joins TRBV27 and TRBJ2-7, with a weak D call TRBD1 (6 bases). This CDR3 spans 15 amino acids. Germline V gene lookup returns CDR1 MNHEY and CDR2 SMNVEV (reference sequence). Deletions cut 4 bases from V and 3 bases from J, with 16 bases between.

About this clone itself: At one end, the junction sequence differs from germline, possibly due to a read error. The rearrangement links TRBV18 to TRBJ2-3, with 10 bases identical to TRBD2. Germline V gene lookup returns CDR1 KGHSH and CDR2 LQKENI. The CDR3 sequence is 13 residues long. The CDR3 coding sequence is TGTGCCAGCGCACCTAAGCGGGAGGGCCTCGAGTATTTT. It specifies CASAPKREGLEYF.

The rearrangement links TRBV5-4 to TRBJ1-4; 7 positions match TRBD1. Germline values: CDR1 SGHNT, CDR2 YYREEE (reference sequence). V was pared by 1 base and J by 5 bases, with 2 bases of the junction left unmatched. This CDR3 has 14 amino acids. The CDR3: CASSLSQGNEKLFF. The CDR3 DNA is TGTGCCAGCAGCTTGTCACAGGGGAATGAAAAACTGTTTTTT. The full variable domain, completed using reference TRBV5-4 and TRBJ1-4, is ETGVTQSPTHLIKTRGQQVTLRCSSQSGHNTVSWYQQALGQGPQFIFQYYREEENGRGNFPPRFSGLQFPNYSSELNVNALELDDSALYLCASSLSQGNEKLFFGSGTQLSVL.

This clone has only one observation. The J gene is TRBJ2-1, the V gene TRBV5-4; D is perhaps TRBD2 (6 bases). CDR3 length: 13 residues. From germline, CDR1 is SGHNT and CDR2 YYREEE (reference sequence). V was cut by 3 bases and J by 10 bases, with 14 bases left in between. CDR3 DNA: TGTGCCAGCAGCTCGAACACTAGCCCCGAGCAGTTCTTC. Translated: CASSSNTSPEQFF.

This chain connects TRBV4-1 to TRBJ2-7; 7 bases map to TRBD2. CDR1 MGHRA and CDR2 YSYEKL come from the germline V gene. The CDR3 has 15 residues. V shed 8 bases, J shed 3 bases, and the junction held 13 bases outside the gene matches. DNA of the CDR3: TGCGCCAGCGCCTTCTATGAGGGAGGGATCTACGAGCAGTACTTC. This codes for CASAFYEGGIYEQYF.

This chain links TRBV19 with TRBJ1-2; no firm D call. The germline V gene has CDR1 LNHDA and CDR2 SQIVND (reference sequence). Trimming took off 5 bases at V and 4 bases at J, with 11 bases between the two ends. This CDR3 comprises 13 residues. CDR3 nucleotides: TGTGCCAGTAGTGGAGGGAGATCCTATGGCTACACCTTC. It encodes CASSGGRSYGYTF.

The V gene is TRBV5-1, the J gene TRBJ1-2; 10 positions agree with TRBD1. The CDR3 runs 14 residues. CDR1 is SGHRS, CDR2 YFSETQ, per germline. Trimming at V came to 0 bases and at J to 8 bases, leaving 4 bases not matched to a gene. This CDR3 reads CASSLAGTGEGYTF. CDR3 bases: TGCGCCAGCAGCTTGGCCGGGACAGGGGAAGGCTACACCTTC. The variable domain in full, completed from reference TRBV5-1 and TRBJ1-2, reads KAGVTQTPRYLIKTRGQQVTLSCSPISGHRSVSWYQQTPGQGLQFLFEYFSETQRNKGNFPGRFSGRQFSNSRSEMNVSTLELGDSALYLCASSLAGTGEGYTFGSGTRLTVV.

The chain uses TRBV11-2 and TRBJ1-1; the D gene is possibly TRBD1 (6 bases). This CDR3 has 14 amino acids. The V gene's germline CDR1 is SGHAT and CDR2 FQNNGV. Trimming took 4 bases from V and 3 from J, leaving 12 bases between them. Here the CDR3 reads CASSSLGGDTEAFF. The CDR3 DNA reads TGTGCCAGCAGCTCACTAGGGGGGGACACTGAAGCTTTCTTT.

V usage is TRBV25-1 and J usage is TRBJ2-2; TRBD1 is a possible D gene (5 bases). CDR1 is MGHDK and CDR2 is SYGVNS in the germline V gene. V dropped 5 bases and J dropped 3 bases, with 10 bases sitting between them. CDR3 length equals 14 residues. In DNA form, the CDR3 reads TGTGCCAGCAGTTCAGGGCCCTACACCGGGGAGCTGTTTTTT. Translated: CASSSGPYTGELFF. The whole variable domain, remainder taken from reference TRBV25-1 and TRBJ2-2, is EADIYQTPRYLVIGTGKKITLECSQTMGHDKMYWYQQDPGMELHLIHYSYGVNSTEKGDLSSESTVSRIRTEHFPLTLESARPSHTSQYLCASSSGPYTGELFFGEGSRLTVL.

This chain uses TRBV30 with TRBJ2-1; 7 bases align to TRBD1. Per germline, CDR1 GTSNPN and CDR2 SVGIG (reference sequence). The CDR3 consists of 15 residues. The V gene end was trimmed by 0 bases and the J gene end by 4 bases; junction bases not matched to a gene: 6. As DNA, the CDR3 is TGTGCCTGGAGTGTAGATGGACAGGCTTACAATGAGCAGTTCTTC. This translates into CAWSVDGQAYNEQFF.

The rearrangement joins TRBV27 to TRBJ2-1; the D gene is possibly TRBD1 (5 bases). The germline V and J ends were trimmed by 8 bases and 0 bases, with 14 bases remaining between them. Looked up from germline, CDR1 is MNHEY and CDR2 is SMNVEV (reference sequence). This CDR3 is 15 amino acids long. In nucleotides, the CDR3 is TGTGCCAGCCAGTTTAGCAGGGACTCCTACAATGAGCAGTTCTTC. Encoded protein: CASQFSRDSYNEQFF.

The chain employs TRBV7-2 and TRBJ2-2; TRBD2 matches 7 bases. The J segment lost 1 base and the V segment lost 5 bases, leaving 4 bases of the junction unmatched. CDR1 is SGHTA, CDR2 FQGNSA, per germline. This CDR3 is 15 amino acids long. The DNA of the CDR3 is TGTGCCAGCAGCCAGAGCGGGAAGAACACCGGGGAGCTGTTTTTT. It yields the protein CASSQSGKNTGELFF.

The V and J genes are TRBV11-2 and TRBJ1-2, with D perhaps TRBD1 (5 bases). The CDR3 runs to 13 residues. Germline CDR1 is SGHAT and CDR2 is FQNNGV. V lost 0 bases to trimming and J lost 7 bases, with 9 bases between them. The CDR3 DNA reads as TGTGCCAGCAGCTTAGACAGGGCTTTTGGCTACACCTTC. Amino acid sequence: CASSLDRAFGYTF.

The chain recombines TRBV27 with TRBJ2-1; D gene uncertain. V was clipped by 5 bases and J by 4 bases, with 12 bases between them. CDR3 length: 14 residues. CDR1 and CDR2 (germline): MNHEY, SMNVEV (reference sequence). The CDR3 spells CASSLRSQYNEQFF. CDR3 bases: TGTGCCAGCAGTCTCCGTTCCCAGTACAATGAGCAGTTCTTC.